This T cell receptor beta chain was observed in a study of CXCR3-negative and CXCR3-positive naive CD8 T cells. For the study at large: The total count of TRB reads reached around 130 million, and each library contributed about 1.5 +/- 0.3 million.

As to this clonotype: The target antigen is unknown.

With UMI labels, 5' RACE was used to prepare the TRB cDNA libraries. TCRdb processed the 5' RACE reads again and assigns one entry to each CDR3 protein, with no DNA. Its clone listing holds 55,000 to 75,000 distinct CDR3 sequences. Naive CD8+ T lymphocytes were specified as CD45RO-CCR7+CD27+CD95-. Whole-study findings and limits: The TRB CDR3s that CXCR3-positive naive cells carried were more hydrophobic than those of CXCR3-negative naive cells.

The germline V gene has CDR1 KGHSH and CDR2 LQKENI. The CDR3 consists of 14 residues. Sequenced material: naive CXCR3+ CD8+ T cells from blood. The sample's subset: CD45RO-CCR7+CD27+CD95- naive CD8+ T cells expressing CXCR3 (TNR3+). This TCR was sampled from a human donor in good health. Some clones in this sample may be carry-over from other donors' samples. The V and J genes are TRBV18 and TRBJ2-1; the D call of TRBD1 rests on TCRdb alone, since no DNA is present to check it. The CDR3 is CASSPTGLDNEQFF.